The rows below give T cell receptor beta chains drawn from one sample of a study of identical twins. From the 5' RACE reads, TCRdb called clonotypes with MiXCR, one entry per CDR3 protein. Of 500,000 to 600,000 distinct CDR3 sequences detected, around 20% appear once; the ten largest clones hold 0.75% to 0.95%. This same sample was also part of a study on T cells expressing NK-cell markers.

Input material: CD4+ T cells sorted from blood. Receptor source: a woman between 18 and 30 years old in good health. The CDR3 runs from the conserved cysteine through the conserved F or W. A D gene is named only where the DNA matches it firmly. The size field is filled for only some rows; it gives once, few, many or a size class.

d_call	v_call	j_call	clone_size	cdr3_aa	cdr3_nt
-	TRBV11-2	TRBJ2-7	few	CASSLAWEQYF	TGTGCCAGCAGCTTAGCGTGGGAGCAGTACTTC
-	TRBV10-1	TRBJ1-4	few	CASSESQKKLFF	TGCGCCAGCAGTGAAAGCCAGAAAAAACTGTTTTTT
-	TRBV12-5	TRBJ1-5	-	CASKDSQLSNQPQHF	TGTGCTAGTAAGGACAGCCAGCTTAGCAATCAGCCCCAGCATTTT
-	TRBV5-1	TRBJ2-1	many	CASSLADRLISYNEQFF	TGCGCCAGCAGCTTGGCCGACAGGCTCATAAGTTACAATGAGCAGTTCTTC
TRBD2	TRBV9	TRBJ2-3	-	CASSVEAGRGSDTQYF	TGTGCCAGCAGCGTAGAAGCCGGGCGGGGGTCAGATACGCAGTATTTT
-	TRBV5-1	TRBJ2-1	many	CASSLEFNEQFF	TGCGCCAGCAGCTTGGAATTCAATGAGCAGTTCTTC
-	TRBV20-1	TRBJ1-6	many	CSARDGRGASSPLHF	TGCAGTGCTAGAGATGGGAGGGGGGCGAGTTCACCCCTCCACTTT
-	TRBV28	TRBJ2-5	few	CASSLGRDQETQYF	TGTGCCAGCAGCCTCGGGCGAGATCAAGAGACCCAGTACTTC
TRBD2	TRBV10-3	TRBJ2-3	-	CAISGKAGLAGTDTQYF	TGTGCCATCAGTGGTAAAGCGGGACTAGCTGGCACAGATACGCAGTATTTT
TRBD2	TRBV20-1	TRBJ2-1	-	CSARDPRSSGRGNEQFF	TGCAGTGCTAGAGATCCCCGGAGTAGCGGGAGAGGGAATGAGCAGTTCTTC
-	TRBV12-3/TRBV12-4	TRBJ1-1	few	CASSFSEEAFF	TGTGCCAGCAGTTTTTCAGAGGAAGCTTTCTTT
-	TRBV7-2	TRBJ1-5	few	CASSPGGARNQPQHF	TGTGCCAGCAGCCCGGGAGGGGCGCGGAATCAGCCCCAGCATTTT
TRBD1	TRBV18	TRBJ1-1	-	CASSPWDRVFGTEAFF	TGTGCCAGCTCACCATGGGACAGGGTGTTTGGCACTGAAGCTTTCTTT
-	TRBV4-1	TRBJ1-5	few	CASSQDPGADQPQHF	TGCGCCAGCAGCCAAGATCCCGGCGCCGATCAGCCCCAGCATTTT
TRBD1	TRBV5-5	TRBJ2-7	-	CASARDRGGLEQYF	TGTGCCAGCGCCCGGGACAGGGGGGGTCTCGAGCAGTACTTC
-	TRBV6-1	TRBJ2-7	-	CASSRRRTLPYEQYF	TGTGCCAGCAGTCGAAGACGGACCCTCCCCTACGAGCAGTACTTC
-	TRBV20-1	TRBJ1-4	few	CSANYELTDPNEKLFF	TGCAGTGCCAACTACGAGTTGACGGACCCAAATGAAAAACTGTTTTTT
TRBD1	TRBV12-3/TRBV12-4	TRBJ1-5	many	CASSVQGAGQPQHF	TGTGCCAGCAGCGTACAGGGGGCAGGACAGCCCCAGCATTTT
-	TRBV10-3	TRBJ1-3	few	CAISVRNTIYF	TGTGCCATCAGTGTTAGGAACACCATATATTTT
-	TRBV4-3	TRBJ2-7	few	CASSQEYSVLGYEQYF	TGCGCCAGCAGCCAGGAGTACTCTGTTTTAGGCTACGAGCAGTACTTC
TRBD1	TRBV6-1	TRBJ2-1	few	CASSPGTGATPSGEQFF	TGTGCCAGCAGTCCTGGCACAGGGGCCACCCCCTCTGGTGAGCAGTTCTTC
-	TRBV20-1	TRBJ2-7	few	CSASAIAETLHEQYF	TGCAGTGCTAGCGCGATAGCGGAAACGCTCCACGAGCAGTACTTC
-	TRBV6-1	TRBJ1-2	few	CASSAGTIYGYTF	TGTGCCAGCAGCGCCGGGACAATTTATGGCTACACCTTC
TRBD2	TRBV5-5	TRBJ2-5	few	CASSLEASGGPGETQYF	TGTGCCAGCAGCTTGGAAGCTAGCGGGGGTCCCGGGGAGACCCAGTACTTC
-	TRBV20-1	TRBJ2-4	many	CSALEAGNIQYF	TGCAGTGCCCTGGAGGCGGGGAACATTCAGTACTTC
TRBD1	TRBV7-9	TRBJ2-4	-	CASSFGTGKNIQYF	TGTGCCAGCAGCTTCGGGACAGGGAAAAACATTCAGTACTTC
TRBD2	TRBV5-1	TRBJ2-7	many	CASSSLATYEQYF	TGCGCCAGCAGCTCACTAGCGACCTACGAGCAGTACTTC
TRBD2	TRBV5-6	TRBJ2-2	few	CASSWVMVAGDGELFF	TGTGCCAGCAGCTGGGTGATGGTAGCGGGGGACGGGGAGCTGTTTTTT
TRBD1	TRBV11-2	TRBJ2-7	-	CASSFMPGGGEQYF	TGTGCCAGCAGCTTTATGCCAGGGGGCGGCGAGCAGTACTTC
TRBD1	TRBV25-1	TRBJ1-6	few	CASRGQYEGSPLHF	TGTGCCAGCAGGGGACAGTATGAGGGTTCACCCCTCCACTTT
-	TRBV19	TRBJ2-7	-	CASSNRPGATYEQYF	TGTGCCAGTAGTAATCGACCGGGAGCGACCTACGAGCAGTACTTC
-	TRBV27	TRBJ1-5	-	CASLRVAPQWDNQPQHF	TGTGCCAGCCTTCGGGTCGCCCCACAGTGGGACAATCAGCCCCAGCATTTT
-	TRBV15	TRBJ2-7	-	CATSRDRGSSYEQYF	TGTGCCACCAGCAGAGATAGGGGTAGCTCCTACGAGCAGTACTTC
-	TRBV19	TRBJ1-2	-	CASWGRAYGYTF	TGTGCCAGTTGGGGAAGGGCCTATGGCTACACCTTC
-	TRBV24-1	TRBJ2-5	-	CATSDFRTEETQYF	TGTGCCACCAGTGATTTTAGGACAGAAGAGACCCAGTACTTC
-	TRBV9	TRBJ2-5	-	CASSVALDFRAETQYF	TGTGCCAGCAGCGTAGCTCTCGACTTTAGGGCGGAGACCCAGTACTTC
-	TRBV20-1	TRBJ1-3	few	CSGLGSRHTIYF	TGCAGTGGATTAGGGAGTCGACACACCATATATTTT
TRBD2	TRBV20-1	TRBJ2-3	few	CSAPIAGADTQYF	TGCAGTGCTCCCATAGCGGGAGCAGATACGCAGTATTTT
-	TRBV20-1	TRBJ1-4	few	CSAYSNEKLFF	TGCAGTGCTTACAGCAATGAAAAACTGTTTTTT
-	TRBV7-9	TRBJ1-3	-	CASSLEHGGAGNTIYF	TGTGCCAGCAGCTTAGAGCACGGGGGAGCTGGAAACACCATATATTTT
TRBD1	TRBV7-9	TRBJ1-2	few	CASSHTRDSYGYTF	TGTGCCAGCAGCCATACCCGGGACAGCTATGGCTACACCTTC
-	TRBV9	TRBJ2-2	once	CASTGPGLGELFF	TGTGCCAGCACTGGCCCCGGGCTCGGGGAGCTGTTTTTT
TRBD1	TRBV12-3/TRBV12-4	TRBJ2-3	-	CASSYGQGADTQYF	TGTGCCAGCAGCTACGGACAGGGAGCAGATACGCAGTATTTT
-	TRBV29-1	TRBJ2-2	few	CSVSPGPRHGELFF	TGCAGCGTATCCCCGGGACCGAGACACGGGGAGCTGTTTTTT
-	TRBV5-1	TRBJ2-1	-	CASSPLGRASSYNEQFF	TGCGCCAGCAGCCCCCTGGGGCGGGCGAGCTCCTACAATGAGCAGTTCTTC
-	TRBV12-3/TRBV12-4	TRBJ1-1	-	CASRPRPPNTEAFF	TGTGCCAGCAGGCCCCGGCCTCCTAACACTGAAGCTTTCTTT
-	TRBV12-3/TRBV12-4	TRBJ1-5	few	CASSWAGGSNQPQHF	TGTGCCAGCAGTTGGGCCGGAGGGAGCAATCAGCCCCAGCATTTT
TRBD1	TRBV25-1	TRBJ2-1	few	CASRGQGGNEQFF	TGTGCCAGCAGGGGACAGGGTGGCAATGAGCAGTTCTTC
-	TRBV10-3	TRBJ1-2	few	CAIRRLTYGYTF	TGTGCCATCAGGAGGCTTACTTATGGCTACACCTTC
-	TRBV20-1	TRBJ1-2	few	CSASAAQGGYGYTF	TGCAGTGCTAGCGCGGCGCAGGGAGGCTATGGCTACACCTTC
-	TRBV7-6	TRBJ1-5	-	CASSLVFGNNQPQHF	TGTGCCAGCAGCTTAGTATTCGGAAACAATCAGCCCCAGCATTTT